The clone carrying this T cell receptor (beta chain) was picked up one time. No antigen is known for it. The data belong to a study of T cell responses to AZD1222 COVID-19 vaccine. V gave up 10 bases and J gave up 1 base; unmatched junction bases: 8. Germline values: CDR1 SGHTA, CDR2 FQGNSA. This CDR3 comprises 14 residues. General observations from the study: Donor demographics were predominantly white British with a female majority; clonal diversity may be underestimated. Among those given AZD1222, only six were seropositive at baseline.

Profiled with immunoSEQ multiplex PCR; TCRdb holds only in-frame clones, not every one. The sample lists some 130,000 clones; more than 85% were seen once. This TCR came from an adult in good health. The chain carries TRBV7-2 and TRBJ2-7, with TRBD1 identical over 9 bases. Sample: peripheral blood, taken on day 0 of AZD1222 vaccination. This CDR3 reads CATTLGQGSYEQYF. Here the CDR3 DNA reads TGTGCCACAACGTTGGGACAGGGTTCCTACGAGCAGTACTTC.